This T cell receptor (beta chain) was sequenced for a study of monozygotic twins with cystic fibrosis (dated by TCRdb to the early 2020s). A note on the overall study: About 3 micrograms of fragmented DNA went through around 14 PCR cycles to produce barcoded libraries. To gauge how much genetics shapes V and J gene usage, the researchers compared TCR beta repertoires both within and across 16 monozygotic twin pairs who have cystic fibrosis. The cohort included ten female and six male twin pairs, mostly children and adolescents, aged roughly 2.0 to 40 years with a median of 9.1 years. Twins were ranked among approximately 1,100 cohort participants for weight-for-height and FEVPerc (FEV1 disease centile) on the day of blood sampling. Data for three of the twin pairs had been reported previously in another context.

The twin pairs came from the European Cystic Fibrosis Twin and Sibling Study Cohort, a cohort that recruited patients from roughly 160 CF clinics across 14 European countries. Both zygosity and CFTR genotype were checked in-house, and zygosity was tested with multiplex PCR across nine short tandem repeat loci. Each twin gave a peripheral blood sample, and clinical parameters were documented on that same day of blood sampling. Genomic DNA was isolated from peripheral blood cells with phenol/chloroform and kept in TE buffer at 4 degrees C. General conclusions and limits of the study: Significantly higher nucleotide-identical clonotype sharing was observed within monozygotic CF twin pairs than between unrelated CF individuals (P = 0.000026, Mann-Whitney). Simpson clonality was found to be generally low (median approximately 0.009), suggesting a naive-dominated repertoire, although higher clonality was observed in the most severely affected patients. No association turned up between shared CDR3 numbers and age, concordance or disease severity, and the cohort was small. The greatest similarity to the co-twin was observed for V gene usage in 13 of 16 pairs and for J usage in 8 of 16 pairs, which suggested genetic constraints.

The CDR3 goes from the cysteine to the phenylalanine over 13 residues. CDR3 DNA is the only sequence kept; it has 39 bases, read in frame from the first base. For CDR1 and CDR2, the germline V gene (reference sequence) lists GTSNPN and SVGIG. V and J are truncated by 3 bases and 0 bases respectively, leaving an intervening sequence of 7 bases. About this clone: Its recognized antigen is unknown. There are no base qualities to consult, and no much larger clone falls within one base.

Following the manufacturer's instructions, TCR beta CDR3 regions were amplified by multiplex PCR with the immunoSEQ immune profiling system. Sequencing was performed on an Illumina NextSeq system. Per the authors' processing: Sequence data were processed on the immunoSEQ Analyzer platform, and clonality was computed as the square root of Simpson's index of productive rearrangements. Jensen-Shannon distance served as the measure of similarity in V and J usage, while OLGA was used to compute CDR3 generation probabilities. The immuneACCESS database (August 2020) and VDJdb (December 2020) were searched for shared CDR3 sequences. The table was pulled from immuneACCESS by TCRdb, which kept in-frame rearrangements only. Such tables lose some clones; where checked, under half of the loss comes from unresolved V genes, and the rest has no known cause. V and J calls and clone size come straight from that table; D and trimming were deduced from the DNA. The sample table lists fewer than 30,000 clones, about nine tenths of them with a count of one. Roughly 0.54% of the sample belongs to the ten largest clones.

The rearranged chain carries TRBV30 and TRBJ2-3; the D gene is not confidently resolved. Sequenced: blood. This clonotype originated in a girl aged 2 to 10 with cystic fibrosis. At the DNA level, the sequence is TGTGCCTGGAGCGGTGGGAGCACAGATACGCAGTATTTT. Translated, it reads CAWSGGSTDTQYF.